These 25 T cell receptor beta chains share one sample of origin, sequenced in a study of T cells after yellow fever vaccination. A single record per CDR3 protein comes from TCRdb applying MiXCR to the 5' RACE reads. The table shows under 250,000 distinct CDR3 sequences, with 6.9% occurring only once. Here the sequenced sample was CD4+ T cells sorted from PBMCs, taken 15 days after the yellow fever booster vaccination. The receptors originated from a man aged 25 to 40 who received the YFV17D yellow fever vaccine.

This clonotype was detected only a few times. This chain joins TRBV18 and TRBJ2-1; D not resolved. The germline V gene encodes CDR1 KGHSH and CDR2 LQKENI. CDR3 length equals 13 residues. Trimming removed 0 bases from V and 10 bases from J, with 10 bases in between. CDR3 DNA sequence: TGTGCCAGCTCACCACCGTCGGCGCAAGAGCAGTTCTTC. Amino acid sequence: CASSPPSAQEQFF.

This chain uses TRBV15 with TRBJ1-2, with D possibly TRBD1 on 6 matching bases. The CDR3 sequence is 16 residues long. V lost 5 bases to trimming and J lost 2 bases, with 18 bases between them. Germline V gene data show CDR1 as LNHNV and CDR2 as YYDKDF (reference sequence). The CDR3 nucleotides read TGTGCCACCAGCGCGACCCCGGGCAGGGGAAACTATGGCTACACCTTC. This gives the protein CATSATPGRGNYGYTF.

The chain recombines TRBV14 with TRBJ2-1; the D gene is possibly TRBD2 (6 bases). The CDR3 extends over 13 amino acids. Germline-derived CDR1 and CDR2 are SGHDN and FVKESK. V dropped 3 bases and J dropped 15 bases, with 18 bases sitting between them. CDR3 residues: CASSHSPSENAFF. DNA for the CDR3: TGTGCCAGCAGCCATTCTCCTAGCGAAAACGCGTTCTTC.

CDR3 coding DNA: TGCGCCAGCAGCCCCAGGGGGCAGGGATCGTGGTCCTACAATGAGCAGTTCTTC. Amino acid sequence: CASSPRGQGSWSYNEQFF. The chain couples TRBV4-3 to TRBJ2-1, with 8 bases aligning to TRBD1. The CDR3 has 18 amino acids. Germline-derived CDR1 and CDR2 are LGHNA and YSLEER. Trimming cost V 4 bases and J 1 base; bases outside gene matches: 12.

V usage is TRBV7-2 and J usage is TRBJ1-2, with D perhaps matching TRBD1 (5 bases). The germline V and J ends were trimmed by 1 base and 6 bases, with 15 bases remaining between them. The CDR3 runs to 15 residues. Germline values: CDR1 SGHTA, CDR2 FQGNSA. This CDR3 is CASSLVVGGLDGYTF. CDR3 sequence (DNA): TGTGCCAGCAGCTTAGTGGTGGGGGGTCTGGATGGCTACACCTTC.

This clonotype was observed a few times. The chain is built from TRBV3-1 and TRBJ2-7, with unresolved D. The V gene lost 7 bases and the J gene lost 6 bases, with 13 bases spanning the gap. Germline V gene sequence: CDR1 LGHDT, CDR2 YNNKEL (reference sequence). The CDR3 contains 12 residues. The CDR3 spells CASTLGMGEQYF. As DNA, the CDR3 is TGTGCCAGCACCCTTGGGATGGGCGAGCAGTACTTC.

This clonotype was detected ten times or more. The chain combines TRBV6-1 with TRBJ1-5; 7 positions match TRBD1. Germline-derived CDR1 and CDR2 are MNHNS and SASEGT. After removal of 5 bases from V and 7 bases from J, the junction contained 11 bases not matched to a gene. The CDR3 runs to 15 residues. The CDR3 sequence: CASSPAGGTWQPQHF. For the CDR3, the DNA is TGTGCCAGCAGTCCTGCAGGGGGGACGTGGCAGCCCCAGCATTTT.

V is TRBV18 and J is TRBJ2-5; D unresolved. CDR1 KGHSH and CDR2 LQKENI come from the germline V gene. The CDR3 consists of 13 residues. V lost 0 bases, J lost 5 bases, and 7 bases lay in between. The chain's CDR3 is CASSPPGYETQYF. In nucleotides, the CDR3 is TGTGCCAGCTCACCACCGGGGTACGAGACCCAGTACTTC.

This clonotype was counted between two and nine times. The genes are TRBV7-2 and TRBJ2-7, with 12 bases aligning to TRBD2. The CDR3 is 14 amino acids. The germline CDR1 and CDR2 sequences are SGHTA and FQGNSA. V lost 5 bases to trimming and J lost 9 bases; unmatched junction nucleotides: 8. The CDR3 reads CASSASSGRAVQYF. The CDR3 DNA reads TGTGCCAGCAGCGCTTCTAGCGGGAGGGCCGTGCAGTACTTC.

A remark on this clonotype: This could be a read error, since a much larger clone is one nucleotide away. J is TRBJ2-1 and V is TRBV19, with TRBD2 matching over 8 bases. This CDR3 region has 16 residues. Germline-derived CDR1 and CDR2 are LNHDA and SQIVND (reference sequence). In nucleotides, the CDR3 is TGTGCCCGTAGTATCCCTACTAGCGGACCTTACAATGAGCAGTTCTTC. Its protein product is CARSIPTSGPYNEQFF.

This clonotype was observed a handful of times. The chain links TRBV29-1 to TRBJ2-2; D remains unclear. Germline V gives CDR1 SQVTM, CDR2 ANQGSEA. Trimming took off 4 bases at V and 3 bases at J, with 9 bases between the two ends. This CDR3 contains 13 residues. The CDR3 bases are TGCAGCGTTGTAGTCAGTTACACCGGGGAGCTGTTTTTT. This codes for CSVVVSYTGELFF.

This clonotype was seen more than once but under ten times. The chain couples TRBV25-1 to TRBJ2-3; TRBD1 or TRBD2 may be the D gene (6 bases each). The CDR3 loop spans 15 amino acids. V dropped 5 bases and J dropped 1 base, with 13 bases sitting between them. CDR1 MGHDK and CDR2 SYGVNS come from the germline V gene. In DNA form, the CDR3 reads TGTGCCAGCAGTCCAAGGGGGGCCGGCACAGATACGCAGTATTTT. Protein product: CASSPRGAGTDTQYF. The whole variable domain, remainder taken from reference TRBV25-1 and TRBJ2-3, is EADIYQTPRYLVIGTGKKITLECSQTMGHDKMYWYQQDPGMELHLIHYSYGVNSTEKGDLSSESTVSRIRTEHFPLTLESARPSHTSQYLCASSPRGAGTDTQYFGPGTRLTVL.

The chain couples TRBV11-2 to TRBJ2-7, with D hard to call. Germline-derived CDR1 and CDR2 are SGHAT and FQNNGV. The CDR3 length is 12 residues. The V end was cut by 5 bases, the J end by 2 bases, with 7 bases between. The CDR3 is CASSQNTYEQYF. Written as DNA, the CDR3 is TGTGCCAGCAGCCAGAATACCTACGAGCAGTACTTC. Complete variable domain (other parts from reference TRBV11-2 and TRBJ2-7): EAGVAQSPRYKIIEKRQSVAFWCNPISGHATLYWYQQILGQGPKLLIQFQNNGVVDDSQLPKDRFSAERLKGVDSTLKIQPAKLEDSAVYLCASSQNTYEQYFGPGTRLTVT.

This clonotype was seen many times. The genes are TRBV5-6 and TRBJ2-7; D gene uncertain. The CDR3 totals 16 residues. Per germline, CDR1 SGHDT and CDR2 YYEEEE. V was trimmed by 3 bases and J by 0 bases, leaving 16 bases between them. The CDR3 region is CASSSKGLPNSYEQYF. CDR3 sequence (DNA): TGTGCCAGCAGCTCAAAGGGCCTTCCCAACTCCTACGAGCAGTACTTC.

This clonotype was recorded at least ten times. The rearrangement joins TRBV14 to TRBJ2-3; 7 bases agree with TRBD1. The CDR3 extends over 13 amino acids. Germline values: CDR1 SGHDN, CDR2 FVKESK. After removal of 4 bases from V and 11 bases from J, the junction contained 9 bases not matched to a gene. Written as DNA, the CDR3 is TGTGCCAGCAGCCTAAGCGTTTGGACAGGGCAGTATTTT. It codes for CASSLSVWTGQYF. Supplemented by reference TRBV14 and TRBJ2-3, the full variable domain reads EAGVTQFPSHSVIEKGQTVTLRCDPISGHDNLYWYRRVMGKEIKFLLHFVKESKQDESGMPNNRFLAERTGGTYSTLKVQPAELEDSGVYFCASSLSVWTGQYFGPGTRLTVL.

The chain has TRBV3-1 and TRBJ2-1; the match to TRBD2 covers 11 bases. This CDR3 spans 14 amino acids. The V and J ends lost 4 bases and 7 bases, in that order; junction bases with no gene match: 3. Germline lookup yields CDR1 LGHDT and CDR2 YNNKEL (reference sequence). CDR3 sequence reads: CASSLTSGKNEQFF. CDR3 DNA: TGTGCCAGCAGCCTGACTAGCGGGAAAAATGAGCAGTTCTTC.

The chain has TRBV20-1 and TRBJ1-5; 8 bases are shared with TRBD1. Germline V gene data show CDR1 as DFQATT and CDR2 as SNEGSKA (reference sequence). The CDR3 consists of 15 residues. J gave up 1 base and V 5 bases, and 7 bases lay outside the gene matches. DNA for the CDR3: TGCAGTGCTTTACAAGGACAGGGAAGCAATCAGCCCCAGCATTTT. Translation gives CSALQGQGSNQPQHF.

In its sample, this clonotype was seen many times. The rearrangement joins TRBV4-2 to TRBJ2-4; TRBD2 aligns across 8 bases. The CDR3 has 17 residues. Unmatched junction bases numbered 15, after V lost 4 bases and J lost 7 bases. Germline V gene sequence: CDR1 LGHNA, CDR2 YNFKEQ. This CDR3 is CASSLVERSGSWNIQYF. CDR3 nucleotide sequence: TGTGCCAGCAGCCTGGTTGAGAGGAGCGGGAGTTGGAACATTCAGTACTTC.

This clonotype was detected a few times. The chain's CDR3 is CASSLTGQGRQEQYF. The DNA for the CDR3 is TGTGCCAGCAGCCTAACGGGACAGGGTCGACAAGAGCAGTACTTC. The chain recombines TRBV7-2 with TRBJ2-7; 9 positions agree with TRBD1. Trimming took 5 bases from V and 7 from J; bases not matched to a gene: 12. There are 15 residues in the CDR3. Germline assignment: CDR1 SGHTA and CDR2 FQGNSA.

The sample holds a few counts of this clonotype. The chain has TRBV7-2 and TRBJ1-4; D not certain. The CDR3 has 14 residues. V was shortened by 5 bases and J by 6 bases, with 13 bases between the two germline ends. Germline lookup yields CDR1 SGHTA and CDR2 FQGNSA. The CDR3 DNA reads TGTGCCAGCAGCCCTGAGTATCGTGATGAAAAACTGTTTTTT. This codes for CASSPEYRDEKLFF.

This chain uses TRBV30 with TRBJ2-1; the D call may be TRBD1 or TRBD2 (5 bases each). The CDR3 extends over 16 amino acids. CDR1 is GTSNPN, CDR2 SVGIG, per germline (reference sequence). Trimming took off 3 bases at V and 0 bases at J, with 15 bases between the two ends. CDR3 region: CAWRGLGGGSYNEQFF. CDR3 nucleotides: TGTGCCTGGAGGGGGCTTGGCGGAGGCTCCTACAATGAGCAGTTCTTC.

This clonotype was picked up one time. The final CDR3 position lacks the conserved phenylalanine or tryptophan, pointing to a likely read error. The chain uses TRBV7-2 and TRBJ1-3; 7 bases are a match to TRBD1. Germline trimming cut 1 base from V and 3 bases from J; bases unmatched to any gene: 6. The V gene's germline CDR1 is SGHTA and CDR2 FQGNSA. This CDR3 contains 16 residues. CDR3 residues: CASSLVGGGFGNTIYL. CDR3 in DNA: TGTGCCAGCAGCTTAGTAGGAGGGGGCTTTGGAAACACCATATATTTA.

This clonotype was observed many times. The chain carries TRBV18 and TRBJ1-2, with TRBD1 matching 9 bases. The length of the CDR3 is 16 residues. Germline V lookup: CDR1 KGHSH, CDR2 LQKENI. The V segment lost 5 bases and the J segment 1 base; nucleotides outside the gene matches: 8. For the CDR3, the DNA is TGTGCCAGCTCAAAAACCGGGACAGGGAGTAACTATGGCTACACCTTC. It is translated as CASSKTGTGSNYGYTF.

The chain is built from TRBV5-1 and TRBJ1-1, with TRBD1 identical over 8 bases. The germline V gene encodes CDR1 SGHRS and CDR2 YFSETQ. The V segment lost 0 bases and the J segment 4 bases; nucleotides outside the gene matches: 8. The CDR3 sequence is 16 residues long. The CDR3 sequence is CASSLGTGRLGTEAFF. In DNA, the CDR3 is TGCGCCAGCAGCTTGGGGACAGGGCGTCTGGGCACTGAAGCTTTCTTT.

This clonotype turned up a few times. This rearrangement joins TRBV5-1 to TRBJ2-4; D possibly corresponds to TRBD1 (6 bases). Germline V gives CDR1 SGHRS, CDR2 YFSETQ. V was pared by 2 bases and J by 3 bases, with 9 bases between. The CDR3 has 14 residues. CDR3 residues: CASSLQGDKNIQYF. Here the CDR3 DNA reads TGCGCCAGCAGCTTACAGGGTGACAAAAACATTCAGTACTTC.